These 17 T cell receptor beta chains came from one sample sequenced in a study of OX40 agonist ivuxolimab in advanced cancers. Repertoires were generated with immunoSEQ multiplex PCR, while TCRdb's copy carries only in-frame clones and drops some. The sample includes 30,000 or so clones, roughly 82% of them seen just once. The sample consisted of CD4+ or CD8+ T cells sorted from blood, taken in a trial of the OX40 agonist ivuxolimab. The receptors stem from an adult with an advanced solid tumor such as melanoma, head and neck, liver or kidney cancer.

J is TRBJ2-7 and V is TRBV5-1; D is ambiguous. This CDR3 contains 16 residues. Trimming took off 0 bases at V and 1 base at J, with 14 bases between the two ends. Germline V CDR1 and CDR2: SGHRS, YFSETQ. The CDR3 spells CASSLGWSIRSYEQYF. CDR3 DNA sequence: TGCGCCAGCAGCTTGGGCTGGTCCATAAGGTCCTACGAGCAGTACTTC.

This sequence joins TRBV28 and TRBJ1-6; 7 bases are shared with TRBD1. This CDR3 region has 16 residues. V lost 9 bases to trimming and J lost 3 bases; unmatched junction nucleotides: 11. Germline loops: CDR1 MDHEN, CDR2 SYDVKM. CDR3 sequence (DNA): TGTGCCAGTAAGCAAGGGGGCAGGTACTATAATTCACCCCTCCACTTT. Amino acid sequence: CASKQGGRYYNSPLHF.

The CDR3 nucleotides are TGTGCCAGCAGTTTATCGGGACTTGTACAAACCTACGAGCAGTACTTC. Amino acid sequence: CASSLSGLVQTYEQYF. The chain combines TRBV27 with TRBJ2-7; perhaps TRBD2 as D (6 bases). Per germline, CDR1 MNHEY and CDR2 SMNVEV (reference sequence). Trimming pared 0 bases from V and 2 bases from J, leaving 14 bases between. This CDR3 has 16 amino acids.

This clone turned up a few times. This chain uses TRBV10-3 with TRBJ1-1, with 8 positions matching TRBD1. The V segment lost 6 bases and the J segment 4 bases; nucleotides outside the gene matches: 10. CDR3 length equals 15 residues. The germline V gene encodes CDR1 ENHRY and CDR2 SYGVKD. In DNA, the CDR3 is TGTGCCATCAGGACCCTGGACAGGGCTGGCACTGAAGCTTTCTTT. Its translation: CAIRTLDRAGTEAFF.

This CDR3 reads CASSLSGQQGRSYGYTF. The CDR3 DNA reads TGTGCCAGCAGTTTATCGGGACAACAGGGCCGATCCTATGGCTACACCTTC. This chain joins TRBV27 and TRBJ1-2; tentatively, D is TRBD1 (6 bases). Trimming left V 0 bases short and J 4 bases short, with 18 bases between. The V gene's germline CDR1 is MNHEY and CDR2 SMNVEV (reference sequence). CDR3 length: 17 residues.

The chain recombines TRBV7-8 with TRBJ2-5; 8 nucleotides line up with TRBD1. Trimming took 0 bases from V and 3 from J; bases not matched to a gene: 3. Germline V CDR1 and CDR2: SGHVS, FQNEAQ. The CDR3 is 15 amino acids. CDR3 DNA sequence: TGTGCCAGCAGCTTAGCCCCGACAGGGGAAGAGACCCAGTACTTC. It translates to CASSLAPTGEETQYF.

J is TRBJ2-7 and V is TRBV5-1; TRBD1 matches 10 bases. This CDR3 is built from 15 residues. V was clipped by 0 bases and J by 6 bases; unmatched bases: 6. Germline loops: CDR1 SGHRS, CDR2 YFSETQ. The CDR3 DNA follows: TGCGCCAGCAGCTTGGTCGGGACAGGGGAACCCGAGCAGTACTTC. Its translation is CASSLVGTGEPEQYF.

The rearrangement uses TRBV7-8 and TRBJ1-1, with D tentatively TRBD1 (5 bases). There are 15 residues in the CDR3. The V gene lost 2 bases and the J gene lost 1 base, with 11 bases spanning the gap. CDR1 and CDR2 from the germline V gene are SGHVS and FQNEAQ. The CDR3: CASSLRAGKNTEAFF. For the CDR3, the DNA is TGTGCCAGCAGCTTAAGGGCAGGGAAGAACACTGAAGCTTTCTTT. Full variable domain (outside the CDR3, taken from reference TRBV7-8 and TRBJ1-1): GAGVSQSPRYKVAKRGQDVALRCDPISGHVSLFWYQQALGQGPEFLTYFQNEAQLDKSGLPSDRFFAERPEGSVSTLKIQRTQQEDSAVYLCASSLRAGKNTEAFFGQGTRLTVV.

The V and J genes are TRBV5-6 and TRBJ1-1; no clear D gene. This CDR3 has 15 residues. V was pared by 0 bases and J by 1 base, with 10 bases between. CDR1 and CDR2 (germline): SGHDT, YYEEEE. CDR3 loop: CASSLAPGANTEAFF. The CDR3 DNA reads as TGTGCCAGCAGCTTGGCGCCAGGAGCGAACACTGAAGCTTTCTTT. Complete variable domain (other parts from reference TRBV5-6 and TRBJ1-1): DAGVTQSPTHLIKTRGQQVTLRCSPKSGHDTVSWYQQALGQGPQFIFQYYEEEERQRGNFPDRFSGHQFPNYSSELNVNALLLGDSALYLCASSLAPGANTEAFFGQGTRLTVV.

The rearrangement joins TRBV7-9 to TRBJ2-7, with no clear D. CDR3 length: 13 residues. Per the germline V gene, CDR1 is SEHNR and CDR2 is FQNEAQ (reference sequence). Trimming removed 5 bases at V and 0 bases at J, with 8 bases between. DNA for the CDR3: TGTGCCAGCAGCCCCCTCAGCTCCTACGAGCAGTACTTC. Amino acids: CASSPLSSYEQYF.

The chain carries TRBV28 and TRBJ1-1; TRBD1 matches at 7 bases. Looked up from germline, CDR1 is MDHEN and CDR2 is SYDVKM. This CDR3 spans 14 amino acids. V trimming: 2 bases; J trimming: 4 bases; junction bases outside the gene matches: 4. CDR3 region: CASSLVAGGTEAFF. The DNA of the CDR3 is TGTGCCAGCAGTTTAGTGGCAGGGGGCACTGAAGCTTTCTTT.

V gene TRBV11-2 combines with J gene TRBJ1-1; D is ambiguous. V was clipped by 2 bases and J by 4 bases, with 2 bases between them. The CDR3 has 11 residues. Per germline, CDR1 SGHAT and CDR2 FQNNGV. Here the CDR3 reads CASSLTTEAFF. The CDR3 nucleotides are TGTGCCAGCAGCTTAACCACTGAAGCTTTCTTT.

The chain combines TRBV5-6 with TRBJ2-3, with 8 nucleotides matching TRBD2. Trimming removed 0 bases from V and 4 bases from J; junction bases left unmatched: 4. CDR1 SGHDT and CDR2 YYEEEE come from the germline V gene. This CDR3 has 15 residues. The CDR3: CASSLGTSSPDTQYF. CDR3 coding DNA: TGTGCCAGCAGCTTGGGGACTAGCTCACCAGATACGCAGTATTTT.

The V call is TRBV18, the J call TRBJ2-1, with TRBD1 matching over 11 bases. CDR1 KGHSH and CDR2 LQKENI come from the germline V gene. CDR3 length equals 15 residues. V dropped 9 bases and J dropped 3; count of bases not matched to a gene: 7. Here the CDR3 DNA reads TGTGCCAGTTTTACCGGGACAGGGGGCTACAATGAGCAGTTCTTC. Translation gives CASFTGTGGYNEQFF.

V usage is TRBV10-2 and J usage is TRBJ2-5; D may be TRBD2 (5 bases). The CDR3 sequence is 13 residues long. From germline, CDR1 is WSHSY and CDR2 SAAADI. V gave up 3 bases and J gave up 4 bases, with 9 bases separating them. CDR3 residues: CASSDSERETQYF. CDR3 in DNA: TGCGCCAGCAGTGATAGCGAACGAGAGACCCAGTACTTC.

V is TRBV9 and J is TRBJ2-1; 10 nucleotides match TRBD2. The CDR3 runs to 15 residues. The V and J ends lost 3 bases and 6 bases, in that order; junction bases with no gene match: 6. CDR1 is SGDLS, CDR2 YYNGEE, per germline. CDR3 sequence: CASSAAGLASNEQFF. The CDR3, as DNA: TGTGCCAGCAGCGCCGCGGGACTAGCGTCCAATGAGCAGTTCTTC.

V is TRBV25-1 and J is TRBJ2-2, with D tentatively TRBD2 (5 bases). CDR3 size: 15 residues. The germline CDR1 and CDR2 sequences are MGHDK and SYGVNS. Trimming stripped 1 base from V and 3 bases from J, with 9 bases between. CDR3 DNA sequence: TGTGCCAGCAGTGAATCGGGAAGGGACACCGGGGAGCTGTTTTTT. Its protein product is CASSESGRDTGELFF.